This is a list of T cell receptor beta chains from one sample in a study of blood T cell repertoires in COVID-19. Repertoires were generated with immunoSEQ multiplex PCR, while TCRdb's copy carries only in-frame clones and drops some. The sample lists 250,000 to 300,000 clones; approximately 91% were seen once. The specimen sequenced was PBMCs or T cells enriched from blood (not recorded which). Source of these receptors: a woman between 40 and 50 years old who had recovered from COVID-19. CDR3s include the opening cysteine and the closing phenylalanine or tryptophan. D genes are given only for firm matches. A clone size is listed for some rows: how often the clone was seen (once, few, many), or a class if it is expanded.

V: TRBV6-2/TRBV6-3
size: .
J: TRBJ2-1
D: .
DNA: TGTGCCAGCAGTTTTCGCAGGGGCCACAATGAGCAGTTCTTC
CDR3: CASSFRRGHNEQFF

V: TRBV19
size: few
J: TRBJ2-7
D: TRBD2
DNA: TGTGCCAGTGGCCCAGCGGGAGGAACCTACGAGCAGTACTTC
CDR3: CASGPAGGTYEQYF

V: TRBV7-2
size: .
J: TRBJ2-3
D: .
DNA: TGTGCCAGCAGCTTCTATACGGGGAGTGGAACAGATACGCAGTATTTT
CDR3: CASSFYTGSGTDTQYF

V: TRBV6-6
size: .
J: TRBJ1-3
D: TRBD1
DNA: TGTGCCAGCAGCGCGACAGGGGGCTCTGGAAACACCATATATTTT
CDR3: CASSATGGSGNTIYF

V: TRBV11-2
size: .
J: TRBJ1-1
D: TRBD1
DNA: TGTGCCAGCAGCTTAGGACAGGGAGGTGTAGCTTTCTTT
CDR3: CASSLGQGGVAFF

V: TRBV5-1
size: .
J: TRBJ2-5
D: .
DNA: TGCGCCAGCAGCCCATTAGCCGGGGGAGGAGGCCAAGAGACCCAGTACTTC
CDR3: CASSPLAGGGGQETQYF

V: TRBV2
size: once
J: TRBJ1-1
D: .
DNA: TGTGCCAGCAGAAAAAGGGAGGCAGGGAACACTGAAGCTTTCTTT
CDR3: CASRKREAGNTEAFF

V: TRBV2
size: .
J: TRBJ2-3
D: .
DNA: TGTGCCAGTTTATTTGAGCCCGGCACAGATACGCAGTATTTT
CDR3: CASLFEPGTDTQYF

V: TRBV21-1
size: .
J: TRBJ2-1
D: .
DNA: TGTGCCAGCAGCAAGCGGGGGGGGCAGTTCTTC
CDR3: CASSKRGGQFF

V: TRBV10-2
size: few
J: TRBJ1-5
D: TRBD1
DNA: TGCGCCAGCACTCCGGGACAGGCGTTACCCCAGCATTTT
CDR3: CASTPGQALPQHF

V: TRBV14
size: once
J: TRBJ1-4
D: .
DNA: TGTGCCAGCAGCCAAGGGCGGCAGACAGATGAAAAACTGTTTTTT
CDR3: CASSQGRQTDEKLFF

V: TRBV5-6
size: .
J: TRBJ2-3
D: .
DNA: TGTGCCAGCAGCTTGGGGCTAGCCGGGGGTTGGGATACGCAGTATTTT
CDR3: CASSLGLAGGWDTQYF

V: TRBV7-9
size: .
J: TRBJ1-1
D: .
DNA: TGTGCCAGCAGCTTAGATGGGCAGGGTGAAGCTTTCTTT
CDR3: CASSLDGQGEAFF

V: TRBV27
size: few
J: TRBJ2-7
D: TRBD1
DNA: TGTGCCAGCAGTTTACTGGGACAGAACGAGCAGTACTTC
CDR3: CASSLLGQNEQYF

V: TRBV19
size: .
J: TRBJ1-2
D: .
DNA: TGTGCCACCAAAGGACTTTTTGTGAATGGCTACACCTTC
CDR3: CATKGLFVNGYTF